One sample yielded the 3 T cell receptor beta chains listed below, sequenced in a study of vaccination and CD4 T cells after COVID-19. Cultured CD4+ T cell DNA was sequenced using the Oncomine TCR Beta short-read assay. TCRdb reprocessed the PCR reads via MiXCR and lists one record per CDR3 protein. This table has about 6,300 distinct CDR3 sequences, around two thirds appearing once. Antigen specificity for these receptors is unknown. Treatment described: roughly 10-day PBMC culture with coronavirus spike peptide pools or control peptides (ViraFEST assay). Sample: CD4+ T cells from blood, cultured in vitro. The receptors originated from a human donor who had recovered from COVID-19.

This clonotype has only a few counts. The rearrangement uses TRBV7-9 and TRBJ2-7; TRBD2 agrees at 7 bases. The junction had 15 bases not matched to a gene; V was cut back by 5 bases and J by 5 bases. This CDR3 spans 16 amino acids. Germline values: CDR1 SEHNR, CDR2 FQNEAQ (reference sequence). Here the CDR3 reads CASSLGPGTTVDEQYF. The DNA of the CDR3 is TGTGCCAGCAGCCTCGGGCCCGGGACTACGGTCGACGAGCAGTACTTC.

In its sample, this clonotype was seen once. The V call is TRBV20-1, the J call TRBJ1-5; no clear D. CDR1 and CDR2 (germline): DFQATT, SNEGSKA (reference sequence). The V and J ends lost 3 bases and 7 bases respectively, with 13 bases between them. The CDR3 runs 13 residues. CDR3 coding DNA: TGCAGTGCTAGCGTTAGGGCGGGGCAGCCCCAGCATTTT. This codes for CSASVRAGQPQHF.

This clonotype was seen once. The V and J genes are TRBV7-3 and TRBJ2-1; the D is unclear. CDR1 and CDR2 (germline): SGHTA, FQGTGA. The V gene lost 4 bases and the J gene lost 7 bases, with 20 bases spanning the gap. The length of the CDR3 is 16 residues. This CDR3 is CASSSHVAPGRNEQFF. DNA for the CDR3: TGTGCCAGCAGCTCTCACGTCGCCCCCGGCCGGAATGAGCAGTTCTTC.